Listed here are 27 T cell receptor beta chains from one sample, sequenced in a study of response to subunit inactivated influenza vaccine. A single record per CDR3 protein comes from TCRdb applying MiXCR to the RT-PCR reads. This sample has around 760,000 distinct CDR3 sequences; approximately 15% occur once, and the top ten carry 6.5% to 8.5%. The specimen was PBMCs from blood, collected 14 days before vaccination. The receptor source for this set is a man aged 50 to 59 who received an inactivated influenza vaccine.

This chain connects TRBV20-1 to TRBJ2-7, with TRBD2 as a possible D gene (5 bases). CDR3 length equals 12 residues. Germline V gene lookup returns CDR1 DFQATT and CDR2 SNEGSKA (reference sequence). Trimming left V 5 bases short and J 2 bases short, with 10 bases between. The CDR3 nucleotides are TGCAGTGCTCCGGGAAGGACCTACGAGCAGTACTTC. Amino acid sequence: CSAPGRTYEQYF.

This clonotype was recorded a few times. The rearrangement uses TRBV4-1 and TRBJ2-5, with no clear D. The CDR3 consists of 14 residues. V gave up 1 base and J gave up 4 bases, with 10 bases separating them. Germline V gene data show CDR1 as MGHRA and CDR2 as YSYEKL. The CDR3: CASSQVGDTETQYF. Written as DNA, the CDR3 is TGCGCCAGCAGCCAAGTTGGGGATACAGAGACCCAGTACTTC.

This clonotype was recorded a few times. V is TRBV15 and J is TRBJ2-3; D is ambiguous. With 0 bases removed from V and 3 bases from J, the gap between germline ends came to 10 bases. The CDR3 loop spans 15 amino acids. CDR1 is LNHNV, CDR2 YYDKDF, per germline (reference sequence). Here the CDR3 reads CATSRDSLSTDTQYF. CDR3 in DNA: TGTGCCACCAGCAGAGATAGTTTATCGACAGATACGCAGTATTTT.

This clonotype has only a few counts. This chain joins TRBV4-3 and TRBJ2-5, with 9 bases fitting TRBD2. From germline, CDR1 is LGHNA and CDR2 YSLEER. The trim removed 2 bases at V and 2 bases at J, leaving 12 bases unmatched. This CDR3 region has 18 residues. Written as DNA, the CDR3 is TGCGCCAGCAGCCAATCCCTACTACTAGCGGGCCTACAAGAGACCCAGTACTTC. Translated: CASSQSLLLAGLQETQYF.

The chain uses TRBV7-2 and TRBJ1-6; D is ambiguous. Germline CDR1 reads SGHTA; CDR2 reads FQGNSA. CDR3 length: 14 amino acids. V was cut by 2 bases and J by 4 bases, with 6 bases left in between. The CDR3 sequence: CASSLHGYNSPLHF. The CDR3 region has the DNA TGTGCCAGCAGCTTACACGGATATAATTCACCCCTCCACTTT.

This clonotype was seen repeatedly, ten times or more. The CDR3 spells CASSSQTSPGTQYF. The CDR3 bases are TGTGCCAGCAGTTCCCAGACTAGTCCGGGTACGCAGTATTTT. This chain joins TRBV27 and TRBJ2-3, with D possibly being TRBD2 (6 bases). The CDR3 extends over 14 amino acids. CDR1 and CDR2 (germline): MNHEY, SMNVEV (reference sequence). The V gene lost 4 bases and the J gene lost 8 bases, with 16 bases spanning the gap.

This clonotype occurred a few times. The chain combines TRBV12-3 or TRBV12-4 with TRBJ1-1; the D is unclear. Trimming removed 4 bases at V and 1 base at J, with 4 bases between. CDR3 size: 12 residues. Here the CDR3 reads CASSWQNTEAFF. DNA for the CDR3: TGTGCCAGCAGTTGGCAGAACACTGAAGCTTTCTTT.

The chain recombines TRBV5-5 with TRBJ2-3; D not certain. CDR1 SGHKS and CDR2 YYEKEE come from the germline V gene (reference sequence). Trimming pared 1 base from V and 2 bases from J, leaving 5 bases between. The CDR3 is 13 amino acids. CDR3 sequence: CASSLYTTDTQYF. In DNA form, the CDR3 reads TGTGCCAGCAGCTTGTACACCACAGATACGCAGTATTTT.

The chain employs TRBV6-5 and TRBJ1-1; D is undetermined. The germline V and J ends were trimmed by 0 bases and 6 bases, with 11 bases remaining between them. Germline V gives CDR1 MNHEY, CDR2 SVGAGI. There are 14 residues in the CDR3. The CDR3 DNA reads TGTGCCAGCAGTTACTCTCTGGGTTCAGCTGAAGCTTTCTTT. Translation: CASSYSLGSAEAFF.

Many counts were recorded for this clonotype. The CDR3 DNA reads as TGTGCCAGCAGCTGGGGACAGGGCCGTCTGAACACCGGGGAGCTGTTTTTT. Translating it yields CASSWGQGRLNTGELFF. The genes are TRBV7-8 and TRBJ2-2, with TRBD1 identical over 9 bases. V shed 4 bases, J shed 1 base, and the junction held 7 bases outside the gene matches. Germline CDR1 and CDR2: SGHVS and FQNEAQ. The CDR3 is made up of 17 amino acids.

J is TRBJ2-7 and V is TRBV5-5, with D possibly being TRBD1 (6 bases). Germline CDR1 is SGHKS and CDR2 is YYEKEE (reference sequence). The V gene lost 0 bases and the J gene lost 2 bases, with 12 bases spanning the gap. This CDR3 has 15 amino acids. The CDR3 spells CASSLELGATYEQYF. The CDR3 DNA sequence: TGTGCCAGCAGCTTGGAGCTGGGGGCGACCTACGAGCAGTACTTC.

This clonotype has just a few counts. The chain is built from TRBV2 and TRBJ2-7; the D gene could be TRBD1 or TRBD2 (5 bases each). Per germline, CDR1 SNHLY and CDR2 FYNNEI. V lost 4 bases and J lost 0, with 7 bases in between. The CDR3 sequence is 13 residues long. The CDR3 DNA sequence: TGTGCCAGCAGTGTCGGGACCTCCTACGAGCAGTACTTC. Its protein product is CASSVGTSYEQYF.

This clonotype was recorded many times. The chain joins TRBV6-2 or TRBV6-3 to TRBJ2-7; tentatively, D is TRBD2 (5 bases). Germline V gene data show CDR1 as MNHEY and CDR2 as SVGEGT. V was shortened by 7 bases and J by 2 bases, with 15 bases between the two germline ends. The CDR3 has 14 amino acids. The CDR3 sequence is CASTLLAGAYEQYF. In DNA form, the CDR3 reads TGTGCCAGCACCCTACTGGCCGGGGCCTACGAGCAGTACTTC.

The CDR3 coding sequence is TGTGCCAGCAGGATAGCAAGCTACAATGAGCAGTTCTTC. Its protein product is CASRIASYNEQFF. This chain uses TRBV2 with TRBJ2-1, with no clear D. The CDR3 sequence is 13 residues long. Germline V gene lookup returns CDR1 SNHLY and CDR2 FYNNEI. Trimming shortened V by 6 bases and J by 3 bases, and 9 bases separated the two germline ends.

This clonotype was observed once. A much bigger clone sits one base away, suggesting this may be a read error. V is TRBV7-3 and J is TRBJ2-3; D gene uncertain. There are 13 residues in the CDR3. Germline lookup yields CDR1 SGHTA and CDR2 FQGTGA. With 5 bases removed from V and 2 bases from J, the gap between germline ends came to 8 bases. The CDR3 here is CASSRRFTDTQYF. The CDR3 DNA reads TGTGCCAGCAGCCGCAGATTCACAGATACGCAGTATTTT. Full variable domain (outside the CDR3, taken from reference TRBV7-3 and TRBJ2-3): GAGVSQTPSNKVTEKGKYVELRCDPISGHTALYWYRQSLGQGPEFLIYFQGTGAADDSGLPNDRFFAVRPEGSVSTLKIQRTERGDSAVYLCASSRRFTDTQYFGPGTRLTVL.

The chain has TRBV12-3 or TRBV12-4 and TRBJ1-1; a possible D gene is TRBD1 (5 bases). This CDR3 is built from 15 residues. Trimming removed 1 base at V and 3 bases at J, with 12 bases between. The CDR3 region has the DNA TGTGCCAGCAGTTTAGGAGGGGTCAGACACACTGAAGCTTTCTTT. It is translated as CASSLGGVRHTEAFF.

The V call is TRBV21-1, the J call TRBJ2-1; the D call in the table, TRBD2, was not verified against the DNA. TRBV21-1 is reported as a pseudogene. There are 17 residues in the CDR3. This CDR3 is CASSNVASGRAGNEQFF. The CDR3 DNA reads TGTGCCAGCAGCAACGTGGCTAGCGGGAGGGCTGGGAATGAGCAGTTCTTC.

This clonotype has a handful of counts. The chain recombines TRBV4-2 with TRBJ2-7; 9 bases are shared with TRBD2. J lost 4 bases, V lost 0 bases, and 7 bases had no gene match. The germline gives CDR1 LGHNA, CDR2 YNFKEQ. This CDR3 region has 16 residues. In DNA, the CDR3 is TGTGCCAGCAGCCAAGATGTCGCGGGGGGGAGATACGAGCAGTACTTC. Its translation is CASSQDVAGGRYEQYF.

This clonotype was detected only once. Being one base from a much bigger clone, this may be a read error. This chain links TRBV20-1 with TRBJ2-1; the D is unclear. Germline CDR1 reads DFQATT; CDR2 reads SNEGSKA (reference sequence). This CDR3 has 15 amino acids. With 4 bases removed from V and 4 bases from J, the gap between germline ends came to 17 bases. The CDR3 here is CSAKESSGDYNEQFF. DNA of the CDR3: TGCAGTGCTAAGGAGTCGTCAGGTGATTACAATGAGCAGTTCTTC.

This chain connects TRBV11-2 to TRBJ2-1; the match to TRBD2 covers 8 bases. Per germline, CDR1 SGHAT and CDR2 FQNNGV. The CDR3 extends over 15 amino acids. V shed 5 bases, J shed 4 bases, and the junction held 7 bases outside the gene matches. The CDR3 here is CASSPQVAGYNEQFF. The CDR3 coding sequence is TGTGCCAGCAGCCCGCAGGTAGCGGGATACAATGAGCAGTTCTTC.

The genes are TRBV14 and TRBJ2-2; D gene unclear. CDR3 length: 15 amino acids. Trimming stripped 0 bases from V and 5 bases from J, with 10 bases between. Germline V gene data show CDR1 as SGHDN and CDR2 as FVKESK. CDR3 in amino acids: CASSQDLPPTGELFF. CDR3 sequence (DNA): TGTGCCAGCAGCCAAGATCTGCCGCCTACCGGGGAGCTGTTTTTT.

A few counts support this clonotype. The rearrangement joins TRBV7-9 to TRBJ2-7; 10 bases align to TRBD2. V shed 5 bases and J 2 bases; nucleotides not matched to a gene: 6. The V gene's germline CDR1 is SEHNR and CDR2 FQNEAQ (reference sequence). The CDR3 loop spans 15 amino acids. The CDR3 coding sequence is TGTGCCAGCAGCAAGACTAGCGGGTATACCTACGAGCAGTACTTC. Protein product: CASSKTSGYTYEQYF. The full variable domain, with the rest looked up from reference TRBV7-9 and TRBJ2-7, is DTGVSQNPRHKITKRGQNVTFRCDPISEHNRLYWYRQTLGQGPEFLTYFQNEAQLEKSRLLSDRFSAERPKGSFSTLEIQRTEQGDSAMYLCASSKTSGYTYEQYFGPGTRLTVT.

The V gene is TRBV4-1, the J gene TRBJ1-4, with D uncertain. The CDR3 is 19 residues long. Germline-derived CDR1 and CDR2 are MGHRA and YSYEKL. V dropped 0 bases and J dropped 3 bases, with 20 bases sitting between them. DNA of the CDR3: TGCGCCAGCAGCCAAGAGGCGGAAAGGATCTTACGGGCTAATGAAAAACTGTTTTTT. The encoded protein is CASSQEAERILRANEKLFF.

In this sample, this clonotype turned up a few times. J is TRBJ1-2 and V is TRBV2, with D hard to call. In germline, CDR1 is SNHLY, CDR2 FYNNEI. CDR3 size: 11 residues. Trimming pared 4 bases from V and 9 bases from J, leaving 9 bases between. The chain's CDR3 is CASSVRTSYTF. The CDR3 DNA reads TGTGCCAGCAGTGTTAGGACGAGCTACACCTTC.

This clonotype was seen more than once but under ten times. The rearrangement uses TRBV9 and TRBJ2-2; either TRBD1 or TRBD2 may supply D (5 bases each). Trimming left V 4 bases short and J 9 bases short, with 13 bases between. Per the germline V gene, CDR1 is SGDLS and CDR2 is YYNGEE. The CDR3 has 13 amino acids. CDR3 DNA sequence: TGTGCCAGCAGCCCCGGGGCGCTCTGGGAGCTGTTTTTT. It encodes CASSPGALWELFF.

This clonotype has a handful of counts. The genes are TRBV5-6 and TRBJ2-1, with 11 bases fitting TRBD2. V was clipped by 0 bases and J by 15 bases; unmatched bases: 5. Germline assignment: CDR1 SGHDT and CDR2 YYEEEE. This CDR3 has 13 residues. CDR3 nucleotide sequence: TGTGCCAGCAGCTTGGTTTCTAGCGGGGGGTTGTTCTTC. Its translation is CASSLVSSGGLFF.

The chain combines TRBV28 with TRBJ2-1, with 9 bases fitting TRBD1. The V gene end was trimmed by 5 bases and the J gene end by 5 bases; junction bases not matched to a gene: 7. This CDR3 spans 15 amino acids. Looked up from germline, CDR1 is MDHEN and CDR2 is SYDVKM. CDR3 DNA sequence: TGTGCCAGCAGTACTAACAGGGGGCGTAACAATGAGCAGTTCTTC. Translated, it gives CASSTNRGRNNEQFF.